Below, one T cell receptor beta chain is given with its context. Its antigen is as yet unknown. This sample is part of a study of shared clonotypes between healthy human individuals. Naive CD8 cells lacked CD45RO and underwent positive selection for CCR7, leaving out terminally differentiated effector memory CD45RA+ cells. General study findings and limits: Unshared clonotypes carried lower generation probabilities than those common to all four donors.

Replicate PCRs run on sorted subsets employed 200 ng DNA, around 27,000 T cell genomes. Using immunoSEQ multiplex PCR, the repertoire was profiled, and TCRdb retains in-frame clones only, with some absent. The table has about 700,000 clones, about 90% seen once. Sequences were obtained from naive CD8+ T cells sorted from blood. This receptor was identified in a man aged 25 to 45 in good health.

In DNA, the CDR3 is TGTGCCAGCAGTTTTCTTGGGCCTACTGAAGCTTTCTTT. Translation: CASSFLGPTEAFF. The chain combines TRBV28 with TRBJ1-1; D is unclear. Germline V CDR1 and CDR2: MDHEN, SYDVKM. With 3 bases removed from V and 5 bases from J, the gap between germline ends came to 10 bases. CDR3 length: 13 amino acids.